This record concerns one T cell receptor beta chain sequence. Antigen specificity is unknown. The CDR3 sequence is 13 residues long. Germline V gene lookup returns CDR1 SGHAT and CDR2 FQNNGV. The data were taken from a study of cytomegalovirus exposure and HLA in healthy donors. Study-wide findings and caveats: In a later analysis, at a false discovery rate of 0.05, approximately 16,000 TCR beta sequences matched HLA alleles.

Amplification used 60 Vbeta primers and 13 Jbeta primers. Here immunoSEQ multiplex PCR was the method, and the copy in TCRdb shows in-frame clones only, minus some. This table has under 200,000 clones, approximately 80% appearing once. What was sequenced was PBMCs. The rearrangement joins TRBV11-2 to TRBJ2-5, with TRBD2 matching 10 bases. TRBJ2-7 explains the end of the DNA better; the J call may be wrong. The TCR comes from a woman aged 18-29 years in good health and CMV-seronegative. The CDR3 region is CATWTSGSYEQYF. The CDR3 DNA follows: TGTGCCACCTGGACTAGCGGAAGCTACGAGCAGTACTTC.